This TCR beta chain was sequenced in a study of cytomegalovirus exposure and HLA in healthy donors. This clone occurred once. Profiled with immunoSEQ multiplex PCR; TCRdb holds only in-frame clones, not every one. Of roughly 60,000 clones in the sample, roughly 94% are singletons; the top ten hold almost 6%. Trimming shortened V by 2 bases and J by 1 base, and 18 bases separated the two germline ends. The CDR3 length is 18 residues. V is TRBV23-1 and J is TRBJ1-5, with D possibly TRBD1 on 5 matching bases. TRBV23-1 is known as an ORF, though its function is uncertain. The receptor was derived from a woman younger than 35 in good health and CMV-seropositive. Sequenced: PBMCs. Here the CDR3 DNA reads TGCGCCAGCAGTCAACCCCCCGGGGGTCGTAAAAGCAATCAGCCCCAGCATTTT. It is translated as CASSQPPGGRKSNQPQHF.